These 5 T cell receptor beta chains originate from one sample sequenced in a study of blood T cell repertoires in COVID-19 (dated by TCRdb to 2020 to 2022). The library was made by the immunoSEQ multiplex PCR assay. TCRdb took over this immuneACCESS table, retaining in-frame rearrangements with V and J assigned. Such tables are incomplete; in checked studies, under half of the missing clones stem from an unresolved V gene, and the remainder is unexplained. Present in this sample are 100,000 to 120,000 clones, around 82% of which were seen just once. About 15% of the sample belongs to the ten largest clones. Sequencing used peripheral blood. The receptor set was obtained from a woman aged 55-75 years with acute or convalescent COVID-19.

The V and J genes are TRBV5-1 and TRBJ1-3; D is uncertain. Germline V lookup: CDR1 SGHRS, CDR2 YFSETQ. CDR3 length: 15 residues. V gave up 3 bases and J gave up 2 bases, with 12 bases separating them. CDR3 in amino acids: CASSSSQLPGNTIYF. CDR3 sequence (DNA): TGCGCCAGCAGCTCCTCACAGTTGCCTGGAAACACCATATATTTT.

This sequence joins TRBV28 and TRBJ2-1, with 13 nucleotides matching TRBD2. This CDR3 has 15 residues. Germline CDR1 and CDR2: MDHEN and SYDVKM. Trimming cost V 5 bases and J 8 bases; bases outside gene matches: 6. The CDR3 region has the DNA TGTGCCAGCAGTCAGACTAGCGGGGGGATATATGAGCAGTTCTTC. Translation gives CASSQTSGGIYEQFF.

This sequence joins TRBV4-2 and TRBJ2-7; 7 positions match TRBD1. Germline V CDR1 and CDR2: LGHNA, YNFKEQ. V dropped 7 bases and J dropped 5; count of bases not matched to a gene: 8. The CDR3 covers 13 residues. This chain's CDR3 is CASTMTGMNEQYF. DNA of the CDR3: TGTGCCAGCACAATGACAGGGATGAACGAGCAGTACTTC.

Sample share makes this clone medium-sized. CDR3 in amino acids: CASSSGTGSLEQYF. CDR3 nucleotide sequence: TGTGCCAGCAGTTCCGGGACAGGGTCTCTCGAGCAGTACTTC. The chain combines TRBV4-2 with TRBJ2-7, with 9 bases matching TRBD1. The CDR3 is 14 amino acids. J lost 6 bases, V lost 6 bases, and 9 bases had no gene match. Germline V gene sequence: CDR1 LGHNA, CDR2 YNFKEQ.

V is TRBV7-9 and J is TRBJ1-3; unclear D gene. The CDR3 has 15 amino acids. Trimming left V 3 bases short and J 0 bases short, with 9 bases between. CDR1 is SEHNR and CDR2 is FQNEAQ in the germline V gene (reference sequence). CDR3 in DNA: TGTGCCAGCAGCTTCACTTCCAACTCTGGAAACACCATATATTTT. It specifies CASSFTSNSGNTIYF.